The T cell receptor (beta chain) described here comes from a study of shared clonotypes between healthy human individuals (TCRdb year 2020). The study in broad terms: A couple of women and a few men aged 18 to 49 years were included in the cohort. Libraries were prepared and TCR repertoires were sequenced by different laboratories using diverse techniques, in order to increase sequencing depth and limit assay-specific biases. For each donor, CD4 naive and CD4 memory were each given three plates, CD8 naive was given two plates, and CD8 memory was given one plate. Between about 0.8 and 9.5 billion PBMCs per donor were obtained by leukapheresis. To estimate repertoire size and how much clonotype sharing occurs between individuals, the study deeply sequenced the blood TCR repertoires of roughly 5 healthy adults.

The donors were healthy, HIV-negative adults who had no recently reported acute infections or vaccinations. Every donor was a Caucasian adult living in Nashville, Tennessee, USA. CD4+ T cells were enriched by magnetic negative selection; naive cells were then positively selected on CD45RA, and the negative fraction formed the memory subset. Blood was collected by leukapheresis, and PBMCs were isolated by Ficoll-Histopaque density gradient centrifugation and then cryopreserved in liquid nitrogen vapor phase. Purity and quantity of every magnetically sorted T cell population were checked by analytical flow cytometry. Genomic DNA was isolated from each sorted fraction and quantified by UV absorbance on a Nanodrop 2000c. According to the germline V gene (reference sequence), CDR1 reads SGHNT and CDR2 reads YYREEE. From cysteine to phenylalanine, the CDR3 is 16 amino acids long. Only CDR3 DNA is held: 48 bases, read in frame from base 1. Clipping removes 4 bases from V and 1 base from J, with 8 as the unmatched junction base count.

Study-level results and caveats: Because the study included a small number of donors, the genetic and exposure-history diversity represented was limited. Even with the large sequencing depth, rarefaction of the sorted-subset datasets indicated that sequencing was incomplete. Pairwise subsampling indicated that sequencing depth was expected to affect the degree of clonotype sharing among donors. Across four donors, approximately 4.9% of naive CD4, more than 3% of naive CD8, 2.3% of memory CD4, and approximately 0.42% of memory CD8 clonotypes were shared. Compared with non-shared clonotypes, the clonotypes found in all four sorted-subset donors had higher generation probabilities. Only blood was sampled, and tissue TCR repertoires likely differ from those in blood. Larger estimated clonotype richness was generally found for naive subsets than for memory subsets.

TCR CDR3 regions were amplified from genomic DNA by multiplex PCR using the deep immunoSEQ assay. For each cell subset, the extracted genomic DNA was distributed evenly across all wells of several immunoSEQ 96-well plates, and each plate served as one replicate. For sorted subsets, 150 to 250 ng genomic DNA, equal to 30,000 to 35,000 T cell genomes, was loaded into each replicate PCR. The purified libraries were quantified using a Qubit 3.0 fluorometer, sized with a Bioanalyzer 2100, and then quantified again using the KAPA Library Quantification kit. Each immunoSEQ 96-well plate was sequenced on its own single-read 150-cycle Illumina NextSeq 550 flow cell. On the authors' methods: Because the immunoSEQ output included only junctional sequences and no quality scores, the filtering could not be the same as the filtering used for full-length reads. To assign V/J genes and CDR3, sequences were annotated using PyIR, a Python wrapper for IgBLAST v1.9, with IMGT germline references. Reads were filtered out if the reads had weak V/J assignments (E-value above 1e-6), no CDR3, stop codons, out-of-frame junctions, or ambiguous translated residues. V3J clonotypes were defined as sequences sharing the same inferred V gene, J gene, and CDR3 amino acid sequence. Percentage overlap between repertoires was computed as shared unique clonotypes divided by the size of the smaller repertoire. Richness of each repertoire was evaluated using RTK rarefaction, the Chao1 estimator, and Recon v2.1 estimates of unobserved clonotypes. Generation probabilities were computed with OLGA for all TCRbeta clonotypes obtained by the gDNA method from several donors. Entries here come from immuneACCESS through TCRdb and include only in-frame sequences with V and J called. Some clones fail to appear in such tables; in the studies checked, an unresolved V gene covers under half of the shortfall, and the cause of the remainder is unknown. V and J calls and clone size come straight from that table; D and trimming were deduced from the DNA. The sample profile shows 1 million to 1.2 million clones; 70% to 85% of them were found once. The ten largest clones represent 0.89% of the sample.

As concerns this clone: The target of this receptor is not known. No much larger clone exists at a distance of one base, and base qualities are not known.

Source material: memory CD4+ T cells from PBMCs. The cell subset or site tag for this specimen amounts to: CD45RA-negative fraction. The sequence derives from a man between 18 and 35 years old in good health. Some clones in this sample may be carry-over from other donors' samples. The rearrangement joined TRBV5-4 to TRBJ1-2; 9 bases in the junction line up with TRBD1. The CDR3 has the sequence CASSTGTGSGNYGYTF. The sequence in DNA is TGTGCCAGCAGCACCGGGACAGGGTCGGGTAACTATGGCTACACCTTC.